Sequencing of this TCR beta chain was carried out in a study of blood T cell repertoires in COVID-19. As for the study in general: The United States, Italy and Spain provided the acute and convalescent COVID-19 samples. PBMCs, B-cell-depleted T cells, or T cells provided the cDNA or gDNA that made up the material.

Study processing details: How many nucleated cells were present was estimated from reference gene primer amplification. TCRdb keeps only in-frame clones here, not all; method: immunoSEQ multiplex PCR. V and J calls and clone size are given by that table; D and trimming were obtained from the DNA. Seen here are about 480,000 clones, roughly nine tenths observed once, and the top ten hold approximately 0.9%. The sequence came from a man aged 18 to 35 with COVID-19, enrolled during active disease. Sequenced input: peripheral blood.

The CDR3 sequence: CASRALGNTGELFF. CDR3 DNA sequence: TGTGCCAGCCGAGCACTAGGGAACACCGGGGAGCTGTTTTTT. V usage is TRBV7-2 and J usage is TRBJ2-2, with D tentatively TRBD2 (5 bases). The CDR3 has 14 amino acids. V was trimmed by 8 bases and J by 1 base, leaving 11 bases between them. Germline CDR1 reads SGHTA; CDR2 reads FQGNSA. Using reference TRBV7-2 and TRBJ2-2 for the parts outside the CDR3, the full variable domain is GAGVSQSPSNKVTEKGKDVELRCDPISGHTALYWYRQSLGQGLEFLIYFQGNSAPDKSGLPSDRFSAERTGGSVSTLTIQRTQQEDSAVYLCASRALGNTGELFFGEGSRLTVL.